A single sample is the source of the 22 T cell receptor beta chains below, sequenced in a study of cytomegalovirus exposure and HLA in healthy donors. The PCR ran on 60 Vbeta and 13 Jbeta primers. Here immunoSEQ multiplex PCR was the method, and the copy in TCRdb shows in-frame clones only, minus some. Of 150,000 to 200,000 clones in the sample, around 80% were seen once. Material for sequencing was PBMCs. The receptors come from a man aged 25-45 years in good health and CMV-seronegative.

This clone is a singleton in its sample. V usage is TRBV7-6 and J usage is TRBJ2-7, with D possibly being TRBD2 (6 bases). The V gene lost 3 bases and the J gene lost 0 bases, with 12 bases spanning the gap. Germline V gives CDR1 SGHVS, CDR2 FNYEAQ. This CDR3 has 15 amino acids. CDR3 amino acids: CASSLRLGGSYEQYF. The CDR3 nucleotides read TGTGCCAGCAGCTTGAGGTTGGGGGGCTCCTACGAGCAGTACTTC. Looking up the rest from reference TRBV7-6 and TRBJ2-7 gives the full variable domain: GAGVSQSPRYKVTKRGQDVALRCDPISGHVSLYWYRQALGQGPEFLTYFNYEAQQDKSGLPNDRFSAERPEGSISTLTIQRTEQRDSAMYRCASSLRLGGSYEQYFGPGTRLTVT.

The chain joins TRBV7-9 to TRBJ2-7; TRBD2 agrees at 9 bases. Germline V gene data show CDR1 as SEHNR and CDR2 as FQNEAQ (reference sequence). V gave up 0 bases and J gave up 5 bases; unmatched junction bases: 8. The CDR3 length is 16 residues. Here the CDR3 DNA reads TGTGCCAGCAGCTTAGCGGGGCTAGCGGGGCGCGACGAGCAGTACTTC. Translated, it gives CASSLAGLAGRDEQYF.

This clone was found a few times. This same CDR3 is encoded by further DNA sequences in the sample. The chain recombines TRBV6-5 with TRBJ2-5; weak D call: TRBD2 (6 bases). This CDR3 region has 15 residues. Trimming shortened V by 6 bases and J by 5 bases, and 19 bases separated the two germline ends. The germline V gene encodes CDR1 MNHEY and CDR2 SVGAGI. The CDR3: CASSSGGGVRETQYF. CDR3 coding DNA: TGTGCCAGCAGCTCAGGCGGAGGGGTTCGGGAGACCCAGTACTTC.

This chain uses TRBV4-1 with TRBJ2-7; perhaps TRBD1 as D (6 bases). This CDR3 region has 16 residues. In germline, CDR1 is MGHRA, CDR2 YSYEKL. Between the trimmed V and J ends, which lost 1 base and 2 bases, there was a span of 15 bases. The CDR3 DNA follows: TGCGCCAGCAGCCAAGTGGGGATTCAGGGGACCTACGAGCAGTACTTC. It translates to CASSQVGIQGTYEQYF.

V is TRBV7-3 and J is TRBJ1-1, with 7 bases that match TRBD1. V was pared by 4 bases and J by 8 bases, with 7 bases of the junction left unmatched. Germline CDR1 SGHTA, CDR2 FQGTGA. The CDR3 is 13 amino acids. CDR3 bases: TGTGCCAGCAGCTCAGCACAGGGGAGCGAAGCTTTCTTT. Residues: CASSSAQGSEAFF.

The rearrangement joins TRBV5-4 to TRBJ2-7; 8 nucleotides agree with TRBD1. Trimming cost V 3 bases and J 2 bases; bases outside gene matches: 4. The CDR3 consists of 14 residues. In germline, CDR1 is SGHNT, CDR2 YYREEE (reference sequence). CDR3 residues: CASSSQGAAYEQYF. The CDR3 bases are TGTGCCAGCAGCTCCCAGGGGGCGGCCTACGAGCAGTACTTC.

Concerning this clone itself: Germline and junction disagree at one end, which may indicate a read error. This sample also contains other DNA sequences that code for the same CDR3. The J gene is TRBJ2-1, the V gene TRBV6-1; TRBD2 agrees at 9 bases. Germline V CDR1 and CDR2: MNHNS, SASEGT. The length of the CDR3 is 14 residues. CDR3 bases: TGTGCTAGCAAGGCGGGAGGGTTCCAAAATGAGCAGTTCTTC. Protein sequence: CASKAGGFQNEQFF.

Remarks on this clone: Other DNA sequences from this sample encode an identical CDR3 as well. The genes are TRBV29-1 and TRBJ2-7; D possibly corresponds to TRBD2 (7 bases). CDR1 SQVTM and CDR2 ANQGSEA come from the germline V gene. The ends were cut back, 5 bases at V and 1 base at J, with 21 bases in the middle. This CDR3 is built from 16 residues. The DNA for the CDR3 is TGCAGCGTTACCCCTGGGGAGGGGGTTAGTTCCTACGAGCAGTACTTC. Translated: CSVTPGEGVSSYEQYF.

Details on this clone: The sample has other DNA sequences that encode this CDR3 too. The chain couples TRBV7-9 to TRBJ2-3; D possibly corresponds to TRBD2 (6 bases). V was pared by 5 bases and J by 3 bases, with 9 bases between. The CDR3 runs 13 residues. The germline gives CDR1 SEHNR, CDR2 FQNEAQ (reference sequence). The CDR3 DNA follows: TGTGCCAGCAGCCCAGGAGGGACAGATACGCAGTATTTT. Protein: CASSPGGTDTQYF.

This clone was detected a few times. The rearrangement joins TRBV4-1 to TRBJ2-7, with TRBD2 matching 8 bases. The length of the CDR3 is 15 residues. V trimming: 2 bases; J trimming: 6 bases; junction bases outside the gene matches: 9. The germline gives CDR1 MGHRA, CDR2 YSYEKL. The DNA for the CDR3 is TGCGCCAGCAGCCAATCCGCGGGACTAGTTTCCGAGCAGTACTTC. Translating it yields CASSQSAGLVSEQYF.

This chain connects TRBV21-1 to TRBJ2-1; the DNA was not used to check the table's D call, TRBD2. TRBV21-1 corresponds to a pseudogene. The CDR3 contains 11 residues. CDR3 sequence reads: CASAGTPEEFF. DNA of the CDR3: TGTGCCAGTGCCGGGACTCCGGAAGAGTTCTTC.

The chain couples TRBV19 to TRBJ2-1; 9 bases agree with TRBD2. CDR3 length: 14 residues. V was clipped by 6 bases and J by 11 bases; unmatched bases: 11. CDR1 and CDR2 (germline): LNHDA, SQIVND (reference sequence). In DNA, the CDR3 is TGTGCCAGTAGGCGGGGTAGCGGGAGTTCCCAGCAGTTCTTC. It specifies CASRRGSGSSQQFF.

V is TRBV27 and J is TRBJ1-6; the D is unclear. The length of the CDR3 is 15 residues. Germline values: CDR1 MNHEY, CDR2 SMNVEV (reference sequence). Trimming shortened V by 0 bases and J by 6 bases, and 9 bases separated the two germline ends. CDR3 protein: CASSLSFQANSPLHF. The CDR3 DNA follows: TGTGCCAGCAGTTTATCGTTTCAGGCTAATTCACCCCTCCACTTT.

This clone was detected only a few times. This chain links TRBV7-8 with TRBJ1-3, with D tentatively TRBD1 (5 bases). Germline V gene lookup returns CDR1 SGHVS and CDR2 FQNEAQ. The CDR3 has 15 amino acids. Trimming stripped 2 bases from V and 0 bases from J, with 8 bases between. The CDR3 reads CASSLQGLSGNTIYF. The DNA for the CDR3 is TGTGCCAGCAGCTTACAGGGCCTCTCTGGAAACACCATATATTTT. The whole variable domain, filled in from reference TRBV7-8 and TRBJ1-3, reads GAGVSQSPRYKVAKRGQDVALRCDPISGHVSLFWYQQALGQGPEFLTYFQNEAQLDKSGLPSDRFFAERPEGSVSTLKIQRTQQEDSAVYLCASSLQGLSGNTIYFGEGSWLTVV.

V is TRBV5-1 and J is TRBJ2-5; D remains ambiguous. The germline gives CDR1 SGHRS, CDR2 YFSETQ. V lost 3 bases to trimming and J lost 1 base, with 13 bases between them. The CDR3 length is 15 residues. The CDR3 loop is CASSWNLGFQETQYF. CDR3 DNA: TGCGCCAGCAGCTGGAACCTAGGTTTCCAAGAGACCCAGTACTTC.

There are a few counts of this clone. The chain joins TRBV7-9 to TRBJ2-7, with no clear D. The CDR3 contains 13 residues. Trimming stripped 4 bases from V and 2 bases from J, with 9 bases between. Germline CDR1 is SEHNR and CDR2 is FQNEAQ (reference sequence). The CDR3 DNA reads TGTGCCAGCAGCTCTGGGCTCCCCTACGAGCAGTACTTC. It yields the protein CASSSGLPYEQYF.

The chain recombines TRBV5-6 with TRBJ2-7; 7 bases line up with TRBD1. CDR1 and CDR2 (germline): SGHDT, YYEEEE. After removal of 4 bases from V and 7 bases from J, the junction contained 17 bases not matched to a gene. The CDR3 runs to 16 residues. The CDR3 loop is CASSIRWTGELGEQYF. CDR3 sequence (DNA): TGTGCCAGCAGCATAAGATGGACAGGTGAACTAGGAGAGCAGTACTTC. Combining the CDR3 with reference TRBV5-6 and TRBJ2-7 gives the whole variable domain DAGVTQSPTHLIKTRGQQVTLRCSPKSGHDTVSWYQQALGQGPQFIFQYYEEEERQRGNFPDRFSGHQFPNYSSELNVNALLLGDSALYLCASSIRWTGELGEQYFGPGTRLTVT.

This sequence joins TRBV6-5 and TRBJ1-2; a weak D match, TRBD1 (5 bases). Germline V gene lookup returns CDR1 MNHEY and CDR2 SVGAGI. The CDR3 is 13 residues long. The V and J ends lost 6 bases and 3 bases respectively, with 11 bases between them. For the CDR3, the DNA is TGTGCCAGCAGCCCTCAGGGTGACTATGGCTACACCTTC. Protein product: CASSPQGDYGYTF.

This chain uses TRBV10-3 with TRBJ2-7; D is unclear. The CDR3 totals 12 residues. Germline CDR1 and CDR2: ENHRY and SYGVKD. V gave up 2 bases and J gave up 3 bases, with 5 bases separating them. CDR3 sequence: CAISETDYEQYF. The DNA for the CDR3 is TGTGCCATCAGTGAGACAGACTACGAGCAGTACTTC.

The V and J genes are TRBV6-5 and TRBJ2-2; maybe TRBD2 (5 bases). Trimming left V 1 base short and J 2 bases short, with 8 bases between. Per germline, CDR1 MNHEY and CDR2 SVGAGI. The CDR3 loop spans 15 amino acids. In nucleotides, the CDR3 is TGTGCCAGCAGTTACTGGGGAGCAAACACCGGGGAGCTGTTTTTT. Translated, it gives CASSYWGANTGELFF.

CDR3 sequence: CATSRGPGRVNNEQFF. CDR3 coding DNA: TGTGCCACCAGCAGAGGGCCTGGGAGGGTAAACAATGAGCAGTTCTTC. The chain joins TRBV15 to TRBJ2-1; 7 bases fit TRBD2. This CDR3 is built from 16 residues. Looked up from germline, CDR1 is LNHNV and CDR2 is YYDKDF (reference sequence). V shed 1 base and J 5 bases; nucleotides not matched to a gene: 8.

This clone was found a few times. This rearrangement joins TRBV6-1 to TRBJ2-1; 8 positions agree with TRBD2. CDR3 length equals 14 residues. Trimming cost V 6 bases and J 4 bases; bases outside gene matches: 5. Germline CDR1 MNHNS, CDR2 SASEGT. In DNA, the CDR3 is TGTGCCAGCAGGAAAGCGGGAGATTACAATGAGCAGTTCTTC. This encodes CASRKAGDYNEQFF.